This entry concerns a single TCR beta chain. The sample belongs to a study of blood T cell repertoires in COVID-19. For the study at large: The United States, Italy and Spain were the sources of the acute and convalescent COVID-19 samples. The analysed material was cDNA or gDNA that came from T cells, B-cell-depleted T cells, or PBMCs.

There are 16 residues in the CDR3. CDR1 and CDR2 from the germline V gene are MNHNY and SVGAGI (reference sequence). V dropped 0 bases and J dropped 4 bases, with 15 bases sitting between them. As originally analysed: Estimation of nucleated cell counts relied on the amplification of reference gene primers. Clones were read by immunoSEQ multiplex PCR, and TCRdb kept only the in-frame ones, dropping some. D and trimming come from the DNA, and the V and J calls and clone size come from that table. This sample carries fewer than 15,000 clones, approximately 84% of them seen once, and the ten largest clones take around 30%.

Sequenced sample: peripheral blood. This rearrangement joins TRBV6-6 to TRBJ1-1, with D uncertain. The TCR comes from a human donor in a cohort sampled during active COVID-19. CDR3: CASSYSVRVGSTEAFF. DNA for the CDR3: TGTGCCAGCAGTTACTCAGTGAGGGTTGGGAGCACTGAAGCTTTCTTT.